This T cell receptor beta chain comes out of a study of read filtering for tumor transcriptome and immune sequencing. Study-level information: Transcriptome libraries were built from DNase-treated RNA. IR-seq gave about 3.5 to 10.27 million TCR reads per sample; RNA-seq gave roughly 80 to 1273.

Molecular barcoded adaptors covering alpha/delta and beta/gamma chains were used on approximately 400 ng RNA. TCRdb redid the calling of the reads with MiXCR, one entry per CDR3 protein. The table lists 100,000 to 150,000 distinct CDR3 sequences, approximately 13% of them singletons. This CDR3 comprises 13 residues. V was cut by 4 bases and J by 5 bases, with 11 bases left in between. CDR1 is SGDLS and CDR2 is YYNGEE in the germline V gene. This clonotype was picked up many times. Its antigen is still unknown. Points from the study as a whole: Single-read clonotypes: roughly 82% of IR-seq clonotypes (roughly 3.2% of reads), more than 70% of RNA-seq clonotypes (nearly 45% of reads).

Sequencing was done on a sample of a population of CD138-negative cells sorted from bone marrow. The chain is built from TRBV9 and TRBJ2-3; D is uncertain. The TCR comes from a donor aged 40 or over with multiple myeloma. CDR3: CASSSALGDTQYF. CDR3 sequence (DNA): TGTGCCAGCAGCTCCGCCCTGGGAGATACGCAGTATTTT.